This paragraph reports one T cell receptor beta chain. The ends lost 6 bases at V and 4 bases at J; junction bases unmatched: 12. Germline CDR1 MDHEN, CDR2 SYDVKM. The length of the CDR3 is 16 residues. Data came from immunoSEQ multiplex PCR; TCRdb stores just in-frame clones and leaves some out. The sample yields 2 million to 3 million clones, approximately 94% seen once. This sample is drawn from a study of shared clonotypes between healthy human individuals. V gene TRBV28 combines with J gene TRBJ1-3; 7 positions match TRBD1. The sample consisted of naive CD4+ T cells from PBMCs. Subset indicated: CD45RA+ positively selected. This receptor was obtained from a man aged 18-30 years in good health. Some clones in this sample may be carry-over from other donors' samples. The CDR3 is CASRYRQGWSGNTIYF. CDR3 bases: TGTGCCAGCAGATACCGACAGGGATGGTCGGGAAACACCATATATTTT.